The clone carrying this TCR beta chain was counted at least ten times. Antigen: not known. These data come from a study of regulatory T cells in long-lasting Graves disease. Time point here: newly diagnosed GD, antithyroid drugs for less than 3 months. Construction of the TCR library relied on RNA isolated from PBMCs. Study results and caveats: With a small sample size, accuracy may have been reduced. Among the persistent patients, 2,500 to 3,500 public clonotypes were shared, more than the roughly 900 shared among new patients. Persistent disease was characterized by preferential usage of TRBV28, TRBJ1-2 and TRBJ2-5. Reduced TCR diversity was observed in persistent Graves' patients versus newly diagnosed patients.

The authors built TCR beta libraries using iRepertoire HTBI primers and Arm-PCR of CDR3 regions. TCRdb re-called the multiplex PCR reads with MiXCR, one entry per CDR3 protein. The sample lists around 400,000 distinct CDR3 sequences, about a sixth seen once, with approximately 21% in the top ten. Germline V gene lookup returns CDR1 SGHAT and CDR2 FQNNGV. This CDR3 is built from 18 residues. Losses at the gene ends were 1 base for V and 4 bases for J; bases not matched to a gene: 8. V is TRBV11-2 and J is TRBJ2-3; 13 nucleotides line up with TRBD2. The receptor comes from a female donor with Graves disease. The input for sequencing was peripheral blood mononuclear cells (PBMCs), taken at new diagnosis, from a patient treated with antithyroid drugs. The CDR3 bases are TGTGCCAGCAGCTTAGGAAGGACTAGCGGGAGTGCGCCAGATACGCAGTATTTT. This gives the protein CASSLGRTSGSAPDTQYF.